A few counts support the clone carrying this T cell receptor beta chain. CDR3 length: 15 residues. Trimming took 5 bases from V and 4 from J, leaving 16 bases between them. The germline V gene encodes CDR1 LNHNV and CDR2 YYDKDF (reference sequence). The data were taken from a study of blood T cell repertoires in COVID-19. In the study overall: Acute-phase and convalescent COVID-19 samples originated in the United States, Italy and Spain. Sources were T cells, B-cell-depleted T cells, or PBMCs; the material itself was cDNA or gDNA.

Original handling: Reference gene primer amplification yielded estimated nucleated cell counts. TCRdb's table, derived via immunoSEQ multiplex PCR, lists solely in-frame clones and lacks some. That table supplies the V and J calls and clone size; D and trimming were determined from the DNA. The sample yields tens of thousands of clones, 89% seen once. One Seattle source followed patients from active infection through their disease course. The J gene is TRBJ2-3, the V gene TRBV15; D might be TRBD1 (6 bases). The clonotype comes from a man aged 50 to 60 with COVID-19, enrolled during active disease. Sequences were obtained from peripheral blood. The CDR3 protein is CATSGEGGGADTQYF. The CDR3 nucleotides read TGTGCCACCAGCGGGGAAGGGGGTGGCGCAGATACGCAGTATTTT.